Described below is a single T cell receptor beta chain sequence and its context. Its antigen is still unknown. The time point denotes: week 35, safety follow-up. Vaccine doses each comprised 300 ug of mutant IDH1 20-mer peptide, with topical imiquimod. Trimming removed 5 bases at V and 3 bases at J, with 16 bases between. CDR1 and CDR2 from the germline V gene are SGHVS and FQNEAQ. This CDR3 is built from 16 residues. The data originate from a study of a mutant IDH1 vaccine in newly diagnosed glioma. Repertoires were generated with immunoSEQ multiplex PCR, while TCRdb's copy carries only in-frame clones and drops some. The sample contains roughly 60,000 clones, around 81% of which appear only once.

This receptor was taken from a man in his forties or fifties with glioma. Material: PBMCs, obtained from a glioma patient whose treatment included an IDH1 peptide vaccine. This chain joins TRBV7-8 and TRBJ2-2; no clear D gene. The CDR3 DNA reads as TGTGCCAGCAGCCCCCGGGCGAGATATGACACCGGGGAGCTGTTTTTT. This translates into CASSPRARYDTGELFF.